This TCR beta chain was identified during a study of T cells in Graves' hyperthyroidism and ophthalmopathy. Notes on the study in general: Most expanded thyroid clonotypes above 0.001 recurred in blood.

The source material, RNA transcripts, was used to amplify TCR beta CDR3 regions. RT-PCR in the first round (using the HTBI primer set) targeted the TCR CDR3. Each CDR3 protein gets one entry after TCRdb re-called the multiplex PCR reads with MiXCR. This sample has hundreds of thousands of distinct CDR3 sequences; more than 30% occur once, and the top ten carry 8.9%. Hyperthyroidism had been newly diagnosed in patients aged 18 to 65, and its duration was under 2 months. Trimming stripped 0 bases from V and 7 bases from J, with 11 bases between. Germline lookup yields CDR1 SGHRS and CDR2 YFSETQ. This CDR3 is built from 14 residues. The table lists this clonotype with many counts. What it binds is unknown.

The clonotype was recovered from a young man with Graves' hyperthyroidism. The sample taken for sequencing was blood. This chain uses TRBV5-1 with TRBJ1-5; weak D call: TRBD1 (6 bases). The CDR3 is CASSLGQVGQPQHF. The CDR3 nucleotides read TGCGCCAGCAGCTTGGGACAGGTTGGCCAGCCCCAGCATTTT. Full variable domain (outside the CDR3, taken from reference TRBV5-1 and TRBJ1-5): KAGVTQTPRYLIKTRGQQVTLSCSPISGHRSVSWYQQTPGQGLQFLFEYFSETQRNKGNFPGRFSGRQFSNSRSEMNVSTLELGDSALYLCASSLGQVGQPQHFGDGTRLSIL.